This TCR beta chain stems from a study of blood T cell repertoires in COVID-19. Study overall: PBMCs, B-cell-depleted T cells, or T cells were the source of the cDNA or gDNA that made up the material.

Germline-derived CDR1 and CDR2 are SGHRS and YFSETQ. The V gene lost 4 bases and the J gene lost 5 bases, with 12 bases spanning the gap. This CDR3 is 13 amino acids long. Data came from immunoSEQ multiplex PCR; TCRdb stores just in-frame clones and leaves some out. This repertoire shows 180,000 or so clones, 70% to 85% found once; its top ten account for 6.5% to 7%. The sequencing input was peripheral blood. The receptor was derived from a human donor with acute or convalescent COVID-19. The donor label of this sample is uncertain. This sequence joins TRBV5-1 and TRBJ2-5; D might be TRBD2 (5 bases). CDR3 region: CASSPSLGETQYF. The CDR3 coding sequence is TGCGCCAGCAGCCCTAGCTTAGGGGAGACCCAGTACTTC. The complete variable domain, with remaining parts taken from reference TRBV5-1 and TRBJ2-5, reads KAGVTQTPRYLIKTRGQQVTLSCSPISGHRSVSWYQQTPGQGLQFLFEYFSETQRNKGNFPGRFSGRQFSNSRSEMNVSTLELGDSALYLCASSPSLGETQYFGPGTRLLVL.